This TCR beta chain was identified in a study of blood T cell repertoires in COVID-19. Study information: PBMCs, B-cell-depleted T cells, or T cells provided the cDNA or gDNA that made up the material.

This CDR3 comprises 17 residues. Germline loops: CDR1 WSHSY, CDR2 SAAADI. The trim removed 2 bases at V and 3 bases at J, leaving 13 bases unmatched. In the authors' methods: Quantification of nucleated cells was approximated via reference gene primer amplification. Generated by immunoSEQ multiplex PCR, the TCRdb table keeps only in-frame clones and is missing some. The V and J calls and the clone size are those of that table, but D and trimming were determined from the DNA. The sample has about 480,000 clones, 85% to 90% seen once. The participants were between roughly 18 and 90 years old and came from some 25 US areas. Assignment of participants to cohorts was predicated upon participant-reported clinical history.

The gene calls are TRBV10-2 and TRBJ2-7; 7 bases align to TRBD1. The TCR comes from a woman in her forties who had recovered from COVID-19. Sequenced material: PBMCs or T cells enriched from blood (not recorded which). The CDR3 DNA is TGCGCCAGCAGTGAGCCAAGAACATCGGGGACAGACTACGAGCAGTACTTC. It codes for CASSEPRTSGTDYEQYF.